This T cell receptor beta chain comes out of a study of shared clonotypes between healthy human individuals. Points on this clone: Its matching antigen is unknown.

Naive CD8 cells were CD45RO-negative, positively selected for CCR7, excluding terminally differentiated effector memory CD45RA+ cells. Germline V gene sequence: CDR1 PRHDT, CDR2 FYEKMQ (reference sequence). The CDR3 runs 14 residues. Trimming stripped 1 base from V and 5 bases from J, with 8 bases between. Study-level points and caveats: Only blood was sampled, and tissue TCR repertoires likely differ from blood ones. All-four-donor shared clonotypes had higher generation probabilities than non-shared clonotypes did. Memory subsets had estimated richness that was generally smaller than that of naive subsets.

Measured with immunoSEQ multiplex PCR; TCRdb has only the in-frame clones, and not every one. The sample has about 820,000 clones, more than 85% seen once; the top ten hold more than 20%. The chain couples TRBV13 to TRBJ2-2; TRBD2 is a possible D gene (6 bases). The sequence derives from a man younger than 45 in good health. Sequenced input: naive CD8+ T cells sorted from blood. The CDR3, as DNA: TGTGCCAGCAGCTTAGAAGGGACTACCGGGGAGCTGTTTTTT. The encoded protein is CASSLEGTTGELFF. The entire variable domain, with the rest obtained from reference TRBV13 and TRBJ2-2, is as follows: AAGVIQSPRHLIKEKRETATLKCYPIPRHDTVYWYQQGPGQDPQFLISFYEKMQSDKGSIPDRFSAQQFSDYHSELNMSSLELGDSALYFCASSLEGTTGELFFGEGSRLTVL.